This T cell receptor (beta chain) appears in the sequencing data of a study of cytomegalovirus exposure and HLA in healthy donors. General study findings and limits: TCR beta chains numbering some 160 were designated cytomegalovirus-associated. The study dropped some indistinguishable V segments, TRBV6-2 and TRBV6-3 among them.

The PCR had 60 Vbeta and 13 Jbeta primers. The protocol was immunoSEQ multiplex PCR, while the TCRdb copy is restricted to in-frame clones and leaves out a portion. Reported are about 200,000 clones; the ten largest clones contain roughly 6.7%. A note on this clone: Antigen unknown.

Germline V gives CDR1 SEHNR, CDR2 FQNEAQ (reference sequence). V gave up 7 bases and J gave up 8 bases; unmatched junction bases: 16. CDR3 length: 15 amino acids. The receptor comes from a man between 25 and 39 years old in good health and CMV-seronegative. The sample taken for sequencing was PBMCs. The chain recombines TRBV7-9 with TRBJ1-2; 7 nucleotides align to TRBD1. Written as DNA, the CDR3 is TGTGCCAGCACCTTGACCGTCGACAGGGTGGAGGGCTACACCTTC. Encoded protein: CASTLTVDRVEGYTF.